The following is a T cell receptor beta chain sequence with its context. Only CD45RO-negative cells positively selected for CCR7 counted as naive CD8 cells, so terminally differentiated effector memory CD45RA+ cells were excluded. The data stem from a study of shared clonotypes between healthy human individuals. Looked up from germline, CDR1 is MNHEY and CDR2 is SMNVEV (reference sequence). The ends lost 4 bases at V and 3 bases at J; junction bases unmatched: 9. CDR3 length equals 16 residues. Data came from immunoSEQ multiplex PCR; TCRdb stores just in-frame clones and leaves some out. The data show about 750,000 clones, around 92% seen once.

Sequencing was carried out using naive CD8+ T cells sorted from blood. The chain couples TRBV27 to TRBJ2-3; 8 nucleotides line up with TRBD2. The receptor's source is a man aged 25 to 45 in good health. In DNA form, the CDR3 reads TGTGCCAGCAGTTCCCCAGCGGGAGCCCGAACAGATACGCAGTATTTT. This translates into CASSSPAGARTDTQYF.